Presented here are 23 T cell receptor beta chains from one specimen sequenced in a study of T-cell memory formation after mild COVID-19. TCRdb processed the 5' RACE reads anew with MiXCR; each CDR3 protein has one entry. The sample lists about 430,000 distinct CDR3 sequences, roughly 18% occurring once. The sequencing input was PBMCs or a T cell subset sorted from them (not recorded which). The receptor set was obtained from a young man who had mild COVID-19 (a few samples of this study predate the infection). Cell type and time point are not known.

This clonotype was seen ten or more times. This chain uses TRBV6-6 with TRBJ2-5; tentatively, D is TRBD2 (5 bases). This CDR3 has 13 residues. Germline CDR1 MNHNY, CDR2 SVGAGI (reference sequence). V lost 8 bases and J 4 bases, leaving 14 bases between the germline ends. This CDR3 is CASSKGGGETQYF. CDR3 nucleotides: TGTGCCAGCTCCAAGGGTGGAGGAGAGACCCAGTACTTC.

This clonotype was detected only a few times. Here the CDR3 reads CSVPPKGTQYF. CDR3 bases: TGCAGCGTGCCCCCAAAGGGTACGCAGTATTTT. The chain uses TRBV29-1 and TRBJ2-3, with D hard to call. From germline, CDR1 is SQVTM and CDR2 ANQGSEA. The CDR3 spans 11 residues. V was shortened by 6 bases and J by 8 bases, with 12 bases between the two germline ends.

The chain recombines TRBV2 with TRBJ1-6, with a weak D call TRBD1 (5 bases). V lost 6 bases and J 7 bases, leaving 16 bases between the germline ends. This CDR3 is built from 15 residues. Germline values: CDR1 SNHLY, CDR2 FYNNEI. The CDR3 DNA reads TGTGCCAGCAGGGCCCTAAGGGGATCGAATTCACCCCTCCACTTT. It is translated as CASRALRGSNSPLHF.

This rearrangement joins TRBV3-1 to TRBJ1-6; TRBD1 might be the D (6 bases). The V gene's germline CDR1 is LGHDT and CDR2 YNNKEL (reference sequence). Trimming shortened V by 0 bases and J by 14 bases, and 11 bases separated the two germline ends. There are 13 residues in the CDR3. The CDR3 DNA follows: TGTGCCAGCAGCCAAGATCTGGGGGCTGCCCTCCACTTT. This encodes CASSQDLGAALHF.

This clonotype was seen a few times. The chain joins TRBV18 to TRBJ1-5, with 7 bases fitting TRBD1. After removal of 3 bases from V and 4 bases from J, the junction contained 6 bases not matched to a gene. CDR1 and CDR2 (germline): KGHSH, LQKENI. The CDR3 runs 15 residues. The CDR3: CASSPAAGGNQPQHF. The CDR3 coding sequence is TGTGCCAGCTCACCGGCAGCAGGGGGTAATCAGCCCCAGCATTTT.

V and J are TRBV12-3 or TRBV12-4 and TRBJ1-2; D is ambiguous. V shed 0 bases and J shed 7 bases, with 9 bases lying between them. This CDR3 is 13 amino acids long. For the CDR3, the DNA is TGTGCCAGCAGTTTAGCGAACGGGCGTGGCTACACCTTC. It encodes CASSLANGRGYTF.

The chain couples TRBV5-1 to TRBJ2-3; 9 bases are shared with TRBD2. Germline V CDR1 and CDR2: SGHRS, YFSETQ. The junction had 7 bases not matched to a gene; V was cut back by 2 bases and J by 3 bases. CDR3 length: 16 residues. CDR3 residues: CASSFQRGAFTDTQYF. The CDR3 nucleotides are TGCGCCAGCAGCTTCCAGCGGGGGGCCTTTACAGATACGCAGTATTTT.

CDR3: CSARDYRRLTDTQYF. As DNA, the CDR3 is TGCAGTGCTAGAGATTATCGACGGCTCACAGATACGCAGTATTTT. V usage is TRBV20-1 and J usage is TRBJ2-3; D is unclear. Trimming removed 0 bases from V and 2 bases from J, with 12 bases in between. The V gene's germline CDR1 is DFQATT and CDR2 SNEGSKA (reference sequence). The CDR3 is 15 amino acids.

This clonotype was found a few times. The chain employs TRBV3-1 and TRBJ1-1, with 8 bases lining up with TRBD1. CDR1 is LGHDT, CDR2 YNNKEL, per germline (reference sequence). The CDR3 runs to 14 residues. The V segment lost 6 bases and the J segment 4 bases; nucleotides outside the gene matches: 7. DNA for the CDR3: TGTGCCAGCAGTTACAACAGGGGGAGCACTGAAGCTTTCTTT. Translation gives CASSYNRGSTEAFF.

The DNA of the CDR3 is TGCGCCAGCAGCTTGACACGGACAGGGATGATGATGGCAACCCAGTACTTC. Amino acid sequence: CASSLTRTGMMMATQYF. The V gene is TRBV5-1, the J gene TRBJ2-5; 8 nucleotides match TRBD1. This CDR3 has 17 residues. Germline V gene sequence: CDR1 SGHRS, CDR2 YFSETQ. The J segment lost 8 bases and the V segment lost 1 base, leaving 16 bases of the junction unmatched. Using reference TRBV5-1 and TRBJ2-5 for the parts outside the CDR3, the full variable domain is KAGVTQTPRYLIKTRGQQVTLSCSPISGHRSVSWYQQTPGQGLQFLFEYFSETQRNKGNFPGRFSGRQFSNSRSEMNVSTLELGDSALYLCASSLTRTGMMMATQYFGPGTRLLVL.

This clonotype was observed a handful of times. V gene TRBV2 combines with J gene TRBJ1-3; no firm D call. There are 12 residues in the CDR3. Trimming removed 7 bases at V and 4 bases at J, with 8 bases between. The germline CDR1 and CDR2 sequences are SNHLY and FYNNEI. The CDR3 sequence: CASNPDGNTIYF. The CDR3 DNA sequence: TGTGCCAGCAATCCAGACGGAAACACCATATATTTT. The variable domain in full, with the rest retrieved from reference TRBV2 and TRBJ1-3, is EPEVTQTPSHQVTQMGQEVILRCVPISNHLYFYWYRQILGQKVEFLVSFYNNEISEKSEIFDDQFSVERPDGSNFTLKIRSTKLEDSAMYFCASNPDGNTIYFGEGSWLTVV.

This clonotype has a handful of counts. The chain has TRBV9 and TRBJ2-1, with D perhaps TRBD2 (5 bases). CDR1 and CDR2 (germline): SGDLS, YYNGEE. V dropped 4 bases and J dropped 4 bases, with 15 bases sitting between them. The length of the CDR3 is 15 residues. Written as DNA, the CDR3 is TGTGCCAGCAGCCGGGAAGGAGACTCATACAATGAGCAGTTCTTC. This encodes CASSREGDSYNEQFF.

This clonotype was seen a few times. The V gene is TRBV19, the J gene TRBJ1-2; 9 nucleotides match TRBD1. Germline loops: CDR1 LNHDA, CDR2 SQIVND (reference sequence). The V and J ends lost 5 bases and 6 bases, in that order; junction bases with no gene match: 7. This CDR3 region has 14 residues. CDR3 DNA: TGTGCCAGTAGTCCAGGGACAGGGATCGATGGCTACACCTTC. Its protein is CASSPGTGIDGYTF.

The CDR3 coding sequence is TGCGCCAGCAGCTTTAGCTCGACAGGGGACTACACCTTC. It encodes CASSFSSTGDYTF. This sequence joins TRBV5-1 and TRBJ1-2; 8 bases are a match to TRBD1. V was pared by 2 bases and J by 10 bases, with 7 bases of the junction left unmatched. The CDR3 consists of 13 residues. Looked up from germline, CDR1 is SGHRS and CDR2 is YFSETQ.

This chain links TRBV6-1 with TRBJ1-5, with D possibly being TRBD1 (6 bases). Germline assignment: CDR1 MNHNS and CDR2 SASEGT. CDR3 length: 14 residues. The V and J ends lost 10 bases and 6 bases respectively, with 19 bases between them. The CDR3 nucleotides are TGTGCCACCGGGCGGGGGGCGCAGAGTCAGCCCCAGCATTTT. Protein product: CATGRGAQSQPQHF.

The chain uses TRBV5-6 and TRBJ1-1; TRBD1 might be the D (5 bases). This CDR3 is built from 12 residues. Per the germline V gene, CDR1 is SGHDT and CDR2 is YYEEEE. Trimming took 4 bases from V and 6 from J, leaving 10 bases between them. The CDR3 here is CASSPLGAEAFF. CDR3 nucleotide sequence: TGTGCCAGCAGCCCATTGGGGGCTGAAGCTTTCTTT.

This rearrangement joins TRBV14 to TRBJ1-1; TRBD1 matches 7 bases. The CDR3 is made up of 14 amino acids. Germline values: CDR1 SGHDN, CDR2 FVKESK. Trimming cost V 1 base and J 6 bases; bases outside gene matches: 5. The chain's CDR3 is CASSQGQGKPEAFF. The CDR3 nucleotides are TGTGCCAGCAGCCAAGGACAGGGTAAGCCTGAAGCTTTCTTT.

This chain connects TRBV7-2 to TRBJ2-5; tentative D call: TRBD1 (6 bases). This CDR3 has 14 amino acids. V was trimmed by 5 bases and J by 13 bases, leaving 23 bases between them. The germline CDR1 and CDR2 sequences are SGHTA and FQGNSA. CDR3 sequence (DNA): TGTGCCAGCAGCCCCGGGGTTGGGGACCAGGGGAGGTACTTC. Protein: CASSPGVGDQGRYF.

This sequence joins TRBV20-1 and TRBJ2-1; D is perhaps TRBD2 (7 bases). Trimming removed 6 bases from V and 1 base from J, with 19 bases in between. The CDR3 consists of 16 residues. Germline V gene data show CDR1 as DFQATT and CDR2 as SNEGSKA (reference sequence). Here the CDR3 DNA reads TGCAGTGCGCCCGGCGGGGGCTGGCCTTCCTACAATGAGCAGTTCTTC. This gives the protein CSAPGGGWPSYNEQFF.

A few counts support this clonotype. The rearrangement links TRBV3-1 to TRBJ2-2; D not resolved. Germline CDR1 reads LGHDT; CDR2 reads YNNKEL (reference sequence). CDR3 size: 16 residues. Trimming took off 0 bases at V and 4 bases at J, with 12 bases between the two ends. The CDR3 DNA reads TGTGCCAGCAGCCAAGAGGCGACCCCTGGCACCGGGGAGCTGTTTTTT. Encoded protein: CASSQEATPGTGELFF.

This clonotype was recorded many times. The V and J genes are TRBV9 and TRBJ2-5, with 7 positions matching TRBD1. The V segment lost 4 bases and the J segment 5 bases; nucleotides outside the gene matches: 8. The CDR3 extends over 14 amino acids. The V gene's germline CDR1 is SGDLS and CDR2 YYNGEE. CDR3 nucleotides: TGTGCCAGCAGCTCACCAGGGGGTAGGGAGACCCAGTACTTC. Translating it yields CASSSPGGRETQYF.

This clonotype showed up just a few times. The rearrangement uses TRBV28 and TRBJ2-1; D call uncertain. Trimming shortened V by 7 bases and J by 0 bases, and 7 bases separated the two germline ends. This CDR3 has 13 amino acids. Germline-derived CDR1 and CDR2 are MDHEN and SYDVKM. The CDR3 is CASMTSSYNEQFF. As DNA, the CDR3 is TGTGCCAGCATGACAAGCTCCTACAATGAGCAGTTCTTC.

The V gene is TRBV28, the J gene TRBJ2-3; the match to TRBD2 covers 14 bases. Trimming removed 7 bases from V and 1 base from J; junction bases left unmatched: 19. CDR3 length: 21 residues. CDR1 MDHEN and CDR2 SYDVKM come from the germline V gene. The CDR3: CASTLRPGRLAGGPGTDTQYF. The CDR3 nucleotides are TGTGCCAGCACCCTAAGGCCAGGCAGACTAGCGGGGGGGCCCGGCACAGATACGCAGTATTTT.